The clone carrying this T cell receptor beta chain was observed a handful of times. This entry is derived from a study of identical twins. Via MiXCR, TCRdb re-called the 5' RACE reads, giving one row per CDR3 protein. The table lists fewer than 250,000 distinct CDR3 sequences, approximately 8.3% of them singletons. Deletions cut 5 bases from V and 1 base from J, with 15 bases between. The CDR3 has 15 amino acids. Germline V CDR1 and CDR2: SEHNR, FQNEAQ (reference sequence). These data were likewise used in another study, on yellow fever vaccine responses in identical twins.

Sequenced material: memory (CD45RO+) T cells sorted from blood. The clonotype originates from a woman younger than 30 in good health. The gene calls are TRBV7-9 and TRBJ2-7; the D gene is possibly TRBD1 (5 bases). The CDR3 loop reads CASSPTQGRSYEQYF. CDR3 coding DNA: TGTGCCAGCAGCCCCACCCAGGGCAGGTCCTACGAGCAGTACTTC.